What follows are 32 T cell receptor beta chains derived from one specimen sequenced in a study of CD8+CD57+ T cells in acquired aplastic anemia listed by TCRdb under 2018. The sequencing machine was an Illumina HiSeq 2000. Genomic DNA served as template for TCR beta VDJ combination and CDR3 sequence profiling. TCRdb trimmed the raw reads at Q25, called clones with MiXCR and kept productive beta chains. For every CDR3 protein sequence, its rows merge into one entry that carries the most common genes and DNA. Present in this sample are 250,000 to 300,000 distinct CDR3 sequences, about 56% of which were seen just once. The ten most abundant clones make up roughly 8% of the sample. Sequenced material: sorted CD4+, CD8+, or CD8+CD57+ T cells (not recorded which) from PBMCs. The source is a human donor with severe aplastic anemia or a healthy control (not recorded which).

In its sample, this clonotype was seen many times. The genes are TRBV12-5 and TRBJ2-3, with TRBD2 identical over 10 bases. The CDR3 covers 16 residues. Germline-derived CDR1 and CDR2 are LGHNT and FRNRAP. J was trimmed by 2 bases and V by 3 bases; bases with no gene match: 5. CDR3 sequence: CASGFGLAGVTDTQYF. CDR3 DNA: TGTGCTAGTGGTTTCGGGCTAGCGGGGGTCACAGATACGCAGTATTTT. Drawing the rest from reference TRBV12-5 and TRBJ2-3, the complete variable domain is DARVTQTPRHKVTEMGQEVTMRCQPILGHNTVFWYRQTMMQGLELLAYFRNRAPLDDSGMPKDRFSAEMPDATLATLKIQPSEPRDSAVYFCASGFGLAGVTDTQYFGPGTRLTVL.

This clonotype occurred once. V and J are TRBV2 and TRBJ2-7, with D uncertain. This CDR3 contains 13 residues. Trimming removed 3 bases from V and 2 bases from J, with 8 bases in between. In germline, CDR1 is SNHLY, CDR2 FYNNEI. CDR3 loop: CASSDETPYEQYF. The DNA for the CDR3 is TGTGCCAGCAGTGATGAGACCCCCTACGAGCAGTACTTC. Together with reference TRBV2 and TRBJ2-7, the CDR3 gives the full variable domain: EPEVTQTPSHQVTQMGQEVILRCVPISNHLYFYWYRQILGQKVEFLVSFYNNEISEKSEIFDDQFSVERPDGSNFTLKIRSTKLEDSAMYFCASSDETPYEQYFGPGTRLTVT.

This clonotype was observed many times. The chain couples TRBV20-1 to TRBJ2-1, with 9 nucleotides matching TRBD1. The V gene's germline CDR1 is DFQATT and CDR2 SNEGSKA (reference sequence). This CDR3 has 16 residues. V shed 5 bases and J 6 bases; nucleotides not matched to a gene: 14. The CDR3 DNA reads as TGCAGTGCTGATGACTCGGGACAGGGAAAATCCAATGAGCAGTTCTTC. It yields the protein CSADDSGQGKSNEQFF.

The CDR3 nucleotides are TGTGCCAGCTCACCACGGATGGGACAGGGAAATGAAAAACTGTTTTTT. Its protein is CASSPRMGQGNEKLFF. The genes are TRBV18 and TRBJ1-4, with 9 bases identical to TRBD1. V gave up 1 base and J gave up 5 bases; unmatched junction bases: 5. Germline V gives CDR1 KGHSH, CDR2 LQKENI. The CDR3 spans 16 residues.

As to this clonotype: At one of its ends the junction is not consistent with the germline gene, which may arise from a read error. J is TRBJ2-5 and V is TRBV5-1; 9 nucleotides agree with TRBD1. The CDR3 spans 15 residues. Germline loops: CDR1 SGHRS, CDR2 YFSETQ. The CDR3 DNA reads TGTGCCAGCAGTATCAAACAGGGGGCATTAGAGACCCAGTACTTC. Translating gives CASSIKQGALETQYF.

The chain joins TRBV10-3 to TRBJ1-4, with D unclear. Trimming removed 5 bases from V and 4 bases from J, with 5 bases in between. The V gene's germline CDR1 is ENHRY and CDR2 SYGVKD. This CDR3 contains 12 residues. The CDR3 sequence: CAISQDNEKLFF. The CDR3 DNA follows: TGTGCCATCAGTCAGGATAATGAAAAACTGTTTTTT.

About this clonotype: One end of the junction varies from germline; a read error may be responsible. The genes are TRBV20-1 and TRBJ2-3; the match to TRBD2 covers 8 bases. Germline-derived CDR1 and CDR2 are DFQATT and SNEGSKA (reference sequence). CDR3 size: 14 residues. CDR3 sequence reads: CSTSRRGDTDTQYF. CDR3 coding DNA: TGCAGTACTAGTAGGCGGGGGGACACAGATACGCAGTATTTT.

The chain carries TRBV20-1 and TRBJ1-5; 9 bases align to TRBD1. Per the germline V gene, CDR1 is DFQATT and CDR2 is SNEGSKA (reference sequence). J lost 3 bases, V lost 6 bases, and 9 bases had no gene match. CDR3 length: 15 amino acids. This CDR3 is CSATGTGRLNQPQHF. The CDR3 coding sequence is TGCAGTGCGACCGGGACAGGGCGACTCAATCAGCCCCAGCATTTT.

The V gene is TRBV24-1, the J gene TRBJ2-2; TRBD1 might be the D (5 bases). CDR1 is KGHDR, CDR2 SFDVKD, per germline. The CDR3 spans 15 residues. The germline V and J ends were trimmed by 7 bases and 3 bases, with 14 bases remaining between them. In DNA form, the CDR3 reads TGTGCCACCAGCCCCCAGGGAAGGGACACCGGGGAGCTGTTTTTT. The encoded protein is CATSPQGRDTGELFF.

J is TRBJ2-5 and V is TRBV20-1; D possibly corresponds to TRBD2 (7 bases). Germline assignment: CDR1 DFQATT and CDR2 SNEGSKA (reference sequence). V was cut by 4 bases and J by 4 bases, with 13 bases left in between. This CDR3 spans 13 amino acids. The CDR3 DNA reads TGCAGTGCTATTAGGGGGGGTCGAGAGACCCAGTACTTC. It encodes CSAIRGGRETQYF.

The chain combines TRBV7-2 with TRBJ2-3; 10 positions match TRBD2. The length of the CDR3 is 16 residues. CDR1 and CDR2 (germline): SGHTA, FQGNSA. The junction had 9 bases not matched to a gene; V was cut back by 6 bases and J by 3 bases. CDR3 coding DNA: TGTGCCAGCAGTCGGTCTAGCGGGAGATCAACAGATACGCAGTATTTT. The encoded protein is CASSRSSGRSTDTQYF.

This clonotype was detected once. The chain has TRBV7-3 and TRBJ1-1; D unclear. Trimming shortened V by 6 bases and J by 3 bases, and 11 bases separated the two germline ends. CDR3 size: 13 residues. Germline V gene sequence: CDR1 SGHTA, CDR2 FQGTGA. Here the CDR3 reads CASRVGEDTEAFF. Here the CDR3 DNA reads TGTGCCAGCAGAGTTGGGGAGGACACTGAAGCTTTCTTT.

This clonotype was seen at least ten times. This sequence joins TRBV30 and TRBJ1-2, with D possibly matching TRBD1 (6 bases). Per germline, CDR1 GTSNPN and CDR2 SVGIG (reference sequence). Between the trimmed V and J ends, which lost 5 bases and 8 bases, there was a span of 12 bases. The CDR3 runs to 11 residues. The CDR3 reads CAWSGAGGYTF. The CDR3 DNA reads TGTGCCTGGTCAGGGGCTGGGGGCTACACCTTC.

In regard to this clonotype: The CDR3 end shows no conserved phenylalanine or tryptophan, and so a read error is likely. The CDR3 nucleotides read TGCAGTGCTGATACTAGCGGTTCACGAGAGACCCAGTACGTC. It specifies CSADTSGSRETQYV. This rearrangement joins TRBV20-1 to TRBJ2-5, with 8 nucleotides matching TRBD2. Unmatched junction bases numbered 9, after V lost 5 bases and J lost 4 bases. Germline CDR1 is DFQATT and CDR2 is SNEGSKA (reference sequence). CDR3 length equals 14 residues.

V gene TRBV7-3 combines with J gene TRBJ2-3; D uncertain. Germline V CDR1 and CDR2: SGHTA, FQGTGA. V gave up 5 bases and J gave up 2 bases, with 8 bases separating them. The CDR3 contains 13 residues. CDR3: CASSRGVTDTQYF. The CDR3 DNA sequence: TGTGCCAGCAGCCGTGGGGTCACAGATACGCAGTATTTT.

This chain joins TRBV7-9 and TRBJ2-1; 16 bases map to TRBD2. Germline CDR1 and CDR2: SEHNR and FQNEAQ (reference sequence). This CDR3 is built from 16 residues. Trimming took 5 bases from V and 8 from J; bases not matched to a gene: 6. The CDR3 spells CASSQGLAGGHDEQFF. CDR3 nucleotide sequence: TGTGCCAGCAGCCAGGGACTAGCGGGGGGGCATGATGAGCAGTTCTTC.

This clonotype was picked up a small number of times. CDR3 residues: CSARHYPRTGGNSPLHF. The CDR3 DNA follows: TGCAGTGCGCGCCATTACCCGAGGACAGGTGGCAATTCACCCCTCCACTTT. The chain is built from TRBV20-1 and TRBJ1-6, with 7 bases lining up with TRBD1. The germline gives CDR1 DFQATT, CDR2 SNEGSKA (reference sequence). V shed 6 bases and J 7 bases; nucleotides not matched to a gene: 18. The CDR3 runs 17 residues.

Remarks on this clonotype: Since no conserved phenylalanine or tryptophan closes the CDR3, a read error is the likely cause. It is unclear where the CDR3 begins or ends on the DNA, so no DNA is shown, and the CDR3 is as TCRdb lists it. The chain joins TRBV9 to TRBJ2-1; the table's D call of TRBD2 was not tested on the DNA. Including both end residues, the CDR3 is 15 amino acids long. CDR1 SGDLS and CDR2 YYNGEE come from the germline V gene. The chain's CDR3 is CASSLGAGGRNEQLL.

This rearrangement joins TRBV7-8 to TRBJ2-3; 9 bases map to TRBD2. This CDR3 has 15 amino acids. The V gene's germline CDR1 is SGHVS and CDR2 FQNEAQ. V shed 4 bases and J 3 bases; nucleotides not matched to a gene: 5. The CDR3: CASSSSGVGTDTQYF. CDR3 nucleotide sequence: TGTGCCAGCAGCTCTAGCGGGGTGGGTACAGATACGCAGTATTTT.

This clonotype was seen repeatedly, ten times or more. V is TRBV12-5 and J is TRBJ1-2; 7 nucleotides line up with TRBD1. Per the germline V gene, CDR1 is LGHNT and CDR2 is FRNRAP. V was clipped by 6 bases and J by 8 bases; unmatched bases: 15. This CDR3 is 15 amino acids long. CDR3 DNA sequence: TGTGCTAGTGGCCGGGACAGTCGGATCCACACCGGCTACACCTTC. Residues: CASGRDSRIHTGYTF.

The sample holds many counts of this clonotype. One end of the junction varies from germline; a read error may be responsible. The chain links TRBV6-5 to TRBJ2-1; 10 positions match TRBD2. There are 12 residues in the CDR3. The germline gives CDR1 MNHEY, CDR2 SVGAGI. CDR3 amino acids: CASSYGGLAEHF. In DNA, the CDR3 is TGTGCCAGCAGTTACGGAGGACTAGCGGAGCACTTC.

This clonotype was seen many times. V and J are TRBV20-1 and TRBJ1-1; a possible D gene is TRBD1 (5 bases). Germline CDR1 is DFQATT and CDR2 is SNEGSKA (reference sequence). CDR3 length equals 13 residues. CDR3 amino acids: CRAGGAKDTEAFF. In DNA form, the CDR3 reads TGCAGAGCCGGCGGGGCCAAGGACACTGAAGCTTTCTTT.

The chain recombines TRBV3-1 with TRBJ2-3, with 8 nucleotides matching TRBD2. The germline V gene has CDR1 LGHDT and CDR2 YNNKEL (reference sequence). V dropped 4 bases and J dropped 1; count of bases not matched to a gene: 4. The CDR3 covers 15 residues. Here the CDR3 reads CASSPNSGGTDTQYF. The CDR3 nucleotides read TGTGCCAGCAGCCCGAATAGCGGGGGCACAGATACGCAGTATTTT.

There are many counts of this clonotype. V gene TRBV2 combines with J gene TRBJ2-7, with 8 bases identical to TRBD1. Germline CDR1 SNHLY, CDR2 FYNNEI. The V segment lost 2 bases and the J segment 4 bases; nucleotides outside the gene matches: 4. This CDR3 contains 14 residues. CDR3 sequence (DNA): TGTGCCAGCAGTGAACTCGGACAGGGTTACGAGCAGTACTTC. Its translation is CASSELGQGYEQYF.

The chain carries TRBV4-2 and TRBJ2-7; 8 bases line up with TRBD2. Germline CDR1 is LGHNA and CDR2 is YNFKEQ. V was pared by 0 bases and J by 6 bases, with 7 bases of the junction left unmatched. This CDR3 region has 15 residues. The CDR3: CASSQDRAGGREQYF. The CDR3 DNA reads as TGTGCCAGCAGCCAAGATCGGGCGGGGGGTCGCGAGCAGTACTTC.

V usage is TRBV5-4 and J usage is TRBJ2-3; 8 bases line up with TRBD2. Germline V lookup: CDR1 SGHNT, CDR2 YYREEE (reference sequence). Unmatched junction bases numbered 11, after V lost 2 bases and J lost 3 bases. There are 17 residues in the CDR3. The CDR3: CASSLAQAGVRTDTQYF. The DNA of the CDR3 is TGTGCCAGCAGCTTAGCGCAAGCGGGAGTCCGGACAGATACGCAGTATTTT.

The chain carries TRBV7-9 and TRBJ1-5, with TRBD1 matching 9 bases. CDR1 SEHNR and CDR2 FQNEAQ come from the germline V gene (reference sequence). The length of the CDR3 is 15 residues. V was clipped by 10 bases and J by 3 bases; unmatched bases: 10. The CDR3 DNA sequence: TGTGCCACCAATTTAGGGACAGGGTACAATCAGCCCCAGCATTTT. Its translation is CATNLGTGYNQPQHF.

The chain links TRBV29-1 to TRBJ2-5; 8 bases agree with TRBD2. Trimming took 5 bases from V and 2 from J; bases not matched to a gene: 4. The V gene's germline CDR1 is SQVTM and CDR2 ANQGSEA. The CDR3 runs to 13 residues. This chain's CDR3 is CSVRASGQETQYF. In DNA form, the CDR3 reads TGCAGCGTTCGTGCTAGCGGGCAAGAGACCCAGTACTTC.

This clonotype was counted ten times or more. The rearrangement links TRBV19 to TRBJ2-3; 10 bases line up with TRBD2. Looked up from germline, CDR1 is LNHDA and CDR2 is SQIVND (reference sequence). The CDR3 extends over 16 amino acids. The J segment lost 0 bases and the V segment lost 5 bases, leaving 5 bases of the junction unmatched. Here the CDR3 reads CASSAVAGGSTDTQYF. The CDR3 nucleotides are TGTGCCAGTAGTGCCGTAGCGGGGGGAAGCACAGATACGCAGTATTTT.

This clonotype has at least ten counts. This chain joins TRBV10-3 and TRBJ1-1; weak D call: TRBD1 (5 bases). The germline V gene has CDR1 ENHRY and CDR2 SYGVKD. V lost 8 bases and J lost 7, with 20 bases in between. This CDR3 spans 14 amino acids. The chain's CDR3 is CAIGKGGALGEAFF. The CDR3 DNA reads TGTGCCATCGGCAAAGGCGGGGCTCTCGGTGAAGCTTTCTTT.

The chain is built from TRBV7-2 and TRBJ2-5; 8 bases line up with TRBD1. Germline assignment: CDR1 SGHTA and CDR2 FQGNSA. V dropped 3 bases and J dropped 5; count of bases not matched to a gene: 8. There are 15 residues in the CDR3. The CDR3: CASSFVRGPGETQYF. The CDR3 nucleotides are TGTGCCAGCAGCTTTGTCAGGGGGCCGGGGGAGACCCAGTACTTC.

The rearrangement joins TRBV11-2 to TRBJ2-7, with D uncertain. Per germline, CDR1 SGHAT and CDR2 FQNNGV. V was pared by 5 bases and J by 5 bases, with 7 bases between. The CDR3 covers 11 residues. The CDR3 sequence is CASSPLHEQYF. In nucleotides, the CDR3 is TGTGCCAGCAGCCCTCTACACGAGCAGTACTTC.